This paragraph covers one T cell receptor (beta chain) sequence. Its antigen remains undetermined. No quality values exist for individual bases; no much larger clone is one base distant. A distance of 10 bases separates the germline ends of V and J, which lose 0 bases and 5 bases respectively. Reading the germline V gene (reference sequence) gives CDR1 MNHNY and CDR2 SVGAGI. Taken from cysteine to phenylalanine, the CDR3 has 14 residues. Left in the record is the CDR3 DNA by itself, 42 bases read in frame from the first base. Per the publication, the treatment or condition label means: live attenuated yellow fever vaccine strain. PBMCs were isolated from peripheral blood using a standard Ficoll-Paque protocol. Dynabeads CD4 and CD8 positive selection kits were used to isolate CD4 and CD8 T-cell fractions. RNA was extracted with TriZol from bulk PBMCs, CD4 and CD8 fractions, and dextramer-positive and dextramer-negative fractions.

The data were obtained in a study of T cells after yellow fever vaccination (dated by TCRdb to between 2019 and 2020). Some background on the complete study: The SMART-Seq v4 Ultra Low Input RNA kit was used to prepare libraries from fractions with low cell numbers. Bulk TCR alpha and beta repertoires were sequenced longitudinally to track T-cell clones before and after primary and booster YFV17D yellow fever vaccination. The cohort comprised two healthy male donors, one aged 18 to 29 and one aged 30 to 40 years. Bulk PBMC replicates and cell subsets were isolated from blood drawn at multiple timepoints before and after both primary and secondary immunization.

On the study overall, not on this receptor specifically: Because abundant contaminating clonotypes from the bulk population could be contained in FACS-sorted repertoires, computational filtering was required. The secondary T-cell response was found to be weaker but faster than the primary response, with a peak reached on day 5 rather than on day 15. After the booster, most clones that had expanded after primary vaccination were detected again (approximately 97% of CD4 and around 88% of CD8), suggesting broad maintenance of memory. Because only two donors were included in the study, the extent to which the findings can be generalized is limited. A small fraction of clonotypes showed up in both the CD4 and CD8 compartments, probably as a result of convergent recombination.

This sample was sequenced with an Illumina NovaSeq 6000. TCR cDNA was made using 5'RACE template switching, a step that added a universal primer site and unique molecular identifiers. cDNA synthesis was primed from both the TCR alpha and TCR beta constant segments. Library amplification involved two PCR steps, and the second step added sample barcodes and sequencing adapters. Sequencing of the libraries was done on either Illumina HiSeq 2500 (2x100 bp) or NovaSeq (2x150 bp). In the authors' own workflow: Demultiplexing of reads and collapsing into UMI consensus sequences were performed with MIGEC, and V(D)J alignment was carried out with MiXCR. Vaccine-responding clonotypes were identified with edgeR using replicate PBMC samples, with FDR below 0.01 and a log2 fold change above 5 up to day 15 being required. Each bulk clonotype was labeled CD4 or CD8 based on which sequenced repertoire, CD4 or CD8, contained the clonotype at higher abundance. TCRdb reworked the public reads: Q25 trimming with fastp, MiXCR clone assembly, productive beta chains retained. Each entry merges the rows of one CDR3 protein and shows their most common DNA and genes. TCRdb, rather than the study authors, made the V and J calls. A total of about 200,000 distinct CDR3 sequences appear in this sample, around 3.1% of them only once. The ten top clones hold around 3% of the sample.

This specimen consisted of CD4+ T cells sorted from PBMCs, obtained 10 days after the yellow fever booster vaccination. The rearranged segments are TRBV6-6 and TRBJ1-1; the D segment could be TRBD1, given 6 matching bases. This receptor was taken from a man in his late teens or twenties who received the YFV17D yellow fever vaccine. DNA sequence: TGTGCCAGCAGTTACTCGGGGCAGGGGACTGAAGCTTTCTTT. This encodes CASSYSGQGTEAFF.